These 15 T cell receptor beta chains came from one sample sequenced in a study of blood T cell repertoires in COVID-19. Here immunoSEQ multiplex PCR was the method, and the copy in TCRdb shows in-frame clones only, minus some. The table has 150,000 to 200,000 clones, roughly 80% seen once. Sequenced sample: peripheral blood. Receptor source: a woman at least 80 years old with acute or convalescent COVID-19.

A few counts support this clone. The junction departs from the called germline gene at one end, perhaps through a read error. For the CDR3, the DNA is TGTGCTAGCAGCTCCGCCCCGGGGGAAAAACTGTTTTTT. Translated, it gives CASSSAPGEKLFF. The genes are TRBV7-7 and TRBJ1-4; D unclear. This CDR3 comprises 13 residues. Germline V CDR1 and CDR2: SSHAT, FNYEAQ (reference sequence).

The V gene is TRBV6-1, the J gene TRBJ2-2; D may be TRBD1 (6 bases). This CDR3 contains 17 residues. The V end lost 3 bases, the J end lost 6 bases, and 20 bases lay between the germline ends. CDR1 and CDR2 from the germline V gene are MNHNS and SASEGT. CDR3: CASSDRRNLRGAGELFF. In DNA, the CDR3 is TGTGCCAGCAGTGACCGCCGAAATCTCAGGGGCGCCGGGGAGCTGTTTTTT.

The chain carries TRBV28 and TRBJ1-2, with 9 nucleotides matching TRBD1. CDR3 length equals 15 residues. The junction had 8 bases not matched to a gene; V was cut back by 5 bases and J by 4 bases. CDR1 and CDR2 (germline): MDHEN, SYDVKM. CDR3 DNA: TGTGCCAGCAGTAAACAGGGGGCGCGGGGCTATGGCTACACCTTC. Amino acids: CASSKQGARGYGYTF.

The gene calls are TRBV19 and TRBJ1-1, with TRBD1 identical over 9 bases. Trimming took 5 bases from V and 4 from J; bases not matched to a gene: 5. This CDR3 spans 14 amino acids. Germline CDR1 reads LNHDA; CDR2 reads SQIVND (reference sequence). Here the CDR3 DNA reads TGTGCCAGTAGTCCGGACAGGGGTTCCACTGAAGCTTTCTTT. Translated: CASSPDRGSTEAFF.

V and J are TRBV27 and TRBJ2-6; D may be TRBD1 (5 bases). V was pared by 1 base and J by 0 bases, with 16 bases between. The germline CDR1 and CDR2 sequences are MNHEY and SMNVEV (reference sequence). The CDR3 has 19 residues. This chain's CDR3 is CASSLFFQGGDSGANVLTF. DNA for the CDR3: TGTGCCAGCAGTTTATTTTTCCAGGGTGGGGACTCTGGGGCCAACGTCCTGACTTTC.

For the CDR3, the DNA is TGCGCCAGCAGCCGAGAACCAGGGGTCACTAATGAAAAACTGTTTTTT. It codes for CASSREPGVTNEKLFF. The chain links TRBV4-1 to TRBJ1-4; tentative D call: TRBD1 (6 bases). There are 16 residues in the CDR3. Trimming left V 4 bases short and J 2 bases short, with 14 bases between. CDR1 is MGHRA and CDR2 is YSYEKL in the germline V gene.

V gene TRBV3-1 (or the pseudogene TRBV3-2) combines with J gene TRBJ2-1; 9 nucleotides agree with TRBD1. The V segment lost 7 bases and the J segment 5 bases; nucleotides outside the gene matches: 3. CDR1 and CDR2 from the germline V gene are LGHDT and YNNKEL (reference sequence). The CDR3 sequence is 13 residues long. CDR3 in DNA: TGTGCCAGCACCCGGACAGGGGACAATGAGCAGTTCTTC. This translates into CASTRTGDNEQFF.

The chain has TRBV4-3 and TRBJ1-1; 7 positions match TRBD1. This CDR3 is 15 amino acids long. With V trimmed by 0 bases and J by 4 bases, 5 bases remained unmatched. Per the germline V gene, CDR1 is LGHNA and CDR2 is YSLEER. The CDR3 DNA sequence: TGCGCCAGCAGCCAAGAAGGGGGCAGGGGCACTGAAGCTTTCTTT. It specifies CASSQEGGRGTEAFF.

This clone was seen just once. The chain joins TRBV24-1 to TRBJ2-3; 15 bases agree with TRBD2. The CDR3 contains 17 residues. Per germline, CDR1 KGHDR and CDR2 SFDVKD. V dropped 3 bases and J dropped 6; count of bases not matched to a gene: 6. The DNA for the CDR3 is TGTGCCACCAGTGATGGGGGACTAGCGGGAGGTTGGGATACGCAGTATTTT. Translation gives CATSDGGLAGGWDTQYF.

The chain links TRBV19 to TRBJ1-2; D not resolved. The CDR3 runs to 14 residues. The germline V gene has CDR1 LNHDA and CDR2 SQIVND (reference sequence). V was trimmed by 7 bases and J by 7 bases, leaving 19 bases between them. The CDR3 bases are TGTGCCAGTACCGCTATTTCAATCGGCGGTGGCTACACCTTC. Translating it yields CASTAISIGGGYTF.

This clone was seen once. This sequence joins TRBV2 and TRBJ2-2; 7 bases agree with TRBD1. Losses at the gene ends were 4 bases for V and 6 bases for J; bases not matched to a gene: 5. CDR1 is SNHLY and CDR2 is FYNNEI in the germline V gene. The CDR3 consists of 14 residues. The CDR3 loop is CASSGPTGSGELFF. CDR3 nucleotides: TGTGCCAGCAGTGGCCCGACAGGGTCCGGGGAGCTGTTTTTT.

This chain uses TRBV2 with TRBJ1-1, with D possibly matching TRBD1 (6 bases). V was cut by 3 bases and J by 6 bases, with 11 bases left in between. The CDR3 is 13 amino acids. Germline CDR1 reads SNHLY; CDR2 reads FYNNEI. CDR3: CASSEDRRSEAFF. DNA of the CDR3: TGTGCCAGCAGTGAGGACAGAAGGTCTGAAGCTTTCTTT.

The genes are TRBV5-1 and TRBJ1-1, with 7 nucleotides matching TRBD1. CDR3 length: 13 residues. Germline V gives CDR1 SGHRS, CDR2 YFSETQ. V shed 5 bases and J 4 bases; nucleotides not matched to a gene: 5. The CDR3 reads CASRYGQATEAFF. The DNA for the CDR3 is TGCGCCAGCAGATACGGACAGGCCACTGAAGCTTTCTTT.

V gene TRBV27 combines with J gene TRBJ2-3; TRBD2 matches 13 bases. Germline-derived CDR1 and CDR2 are MNHEY and SMNVEV (reference sequence). Trimming at V came to 6 bases and at J to 4 bases, leaving 16 bases not matched to a gene. The CDR3 runs 19 residues. CDR3 coding DNA: TGTGCCAGCAGCACGACCCGGACTAGCGGGAGATACTGGGCAGATACGCAGTATTTT. Its translation is CASSTTRTSGRYWADTQYF.

The CDR3 reads CASSLLQGPTGELFF. The CDR3 nucleotides read TGCGCCAGCAGCCTTCTTCAGGGGCCGACCGGGGAGCTGTTTTTT. The V gene is TRBV5-1, the J gene TRBJ2-2, with TRBD1 as a possible D gene (6 bases). The CDR3 loop spans 15 amino acids. V was shortened by 4 bases and J by 5 bases, with 15 bases between the two germline ends. The germline CDR1 and CDR2 sequences are SGHRS and YFSETQ.